This T cell receptor (beta chain) was captured by sequencing in a study of blood T cell repertoires in COVID-19. Repertoires were generated with immunoSEQ multiplex PCR, while TCRdb's copy carries only in-frame clones and drops some. Of about 70,000 clones in the sample, approximately 89% were seen once. What was sequenced was peripheral blood. This receptor was obtained from an elderly man with acute or convalescent COVID-19.

Here the CDR3 DNA reads TGTGCCAGCAGCCACCTGGGGGCTAGCGGCCTTGGGGGCACAGATACGCAGTATTTT. Protein sequence: CASSHLGASGLGGTDTQYF. The chain is built from TRBV4-2 and TRBJ2-3; a possible D gene is TRBD2 (7 bases). This CDR3 spans 19 amino acids. The germline V and J ends were trimmed by 3 bases and 1 base, with 23 bases remaining between them. Germline values: CDR1 LGHNA, CDR2 YNFKEQ.